One and the same sample provided the 2 T cell receptor beta chains below, sequenced in a study of blood T cell repertoires in COVID-19. The protocol was immunoSEQ multiplex PCR, while the TCRdb copy is restricted to in-frame clones and leaves out a portion. The table shows roughly 120,000 clones, with 84% occurring only once. The sample consisted of peripheral blood. Receptors originate from a woman between 45 and 65 years old with acute or convalescent COVID-19.

The chain uses TRBV6-5 and TRBJ1-6; D is possibly TRBD1 (6 bases). The germline V gene encodes CDR1 MNHEY and CDR2 SVGAGI. This CDR3 comprises 14 residues. V lost 5 bases and J 5 bases, leaving 10 bases between the germline ends. The CDR3 coding sequence is TGTGCCAGCAGTAAGGGGGTCAATAATTCACCCCTCCACTTT. Its protein product is CASSKGVNNSPLHF.

The chain links TRBV2 to TRBJ1-3; weak D call: TRBD1 (6 bases). Germline V gene lookup returns CDR1 SNHLY and CDR2 FYNNEI. V lost 0 bases and J 0 bases, leaving 9 bases between the germline ends. The CDR3 spans 16 residues. CDR3 amino acids: CASSEARTVSGNTIYF. The CDR3 coding sequence is TGTGCCAGCAGTGAAGCTAGGACAGTCTCTGGAAACACCATATATTTT.